The 13 T cell receptor beta chains reported below all come from one sample, sequenced in a study of shared clonotypes between healthy human individuals. The assay was immunoSEQ multiplex PCR, and TCRdb's table has in-frame clones only and misses some. The repertoire holds roughly 1,600,000 clones, with approximately 98.5% as singletons. Input material: naive CD4+ T cells sorted from blood. Subset indicated: CD45RA+ positively selected. The source of these receptors is a man aged 25-40 years in good health.

The chain carries TRBV18 and TRBJ2-7; the D is unclear. Looked up from germline, CDR1 is KGHSH and CDR2 is LQKENI. V was pared by 2 bases and J by 3 bases, with 8 bases between. The CDR3 is 13 amino acids. This CDR3 is CASSPTTNYEQYF. As DNA, the CDR3 is TGTGCCAGCTCACCAACCACAAACTACGAGCAGTACTTC.

J is TRBJ1-2 and V is TRBV5-6; D gene uncertain. Trimming shortened V by 1 base and J by 4 bases, and 14 bases separated the two germline ends. CDR3 length: 15 residues. Germline V CDR1 and CDR2: SGHDT, YYEEEE. In nucleotides, the CDR3 is TGTGCCAGCAGCTTGATCCCCCAGGCCCGCTATGGCTACACCTTC. Translation: CASSLIPQARYGYTF. Complete variable domain (other parts from reference TRBV5-6 and TRBJ1-2): DAGVTQSPTHLIKTRGQQVTLRCSPKSGHDTVSWYQQALGQGPQFIFQYYEEEERQRGNFPDRFSGHQFPNYSSELNVNALLLGDSALYLCASSLIPQARYGYTFGSGTRLTVV.

The chain recombines TRBV20-1 with TRBJ1-2; D not resolved. Germline V gives CDR1 DFQATT, CDR2 SNEGSKA (reference sequence). The CDR3 runs 10 residues. CDR3 bases: TGCAGCGCCGGCAGGCAAAGCTACACCTTC. It codes for CSAGRQSYTF.

The V call is TRBV5-4, the J call TRBJ2-1; D might be TRBD2 (5 bases). Trimming pared 0 bases from V and 3 bases from J, leaving 10 bases between. The CDR3 sequence is 15 residues long. Germline V gives CDR1 SGHNT, CDR2 YYREEE (reference sequence). The CDR3 region is CASSLGGVVYNEQFF. CDR3 DNA sequence: TGTGCCAGCAGCTTGGGGGGAGTGGTCTACAATGAGCAGTTCTTC.

In regard to this clone: Other DNA sequences from this sample encode an identical CDR3 as well. V usage is TRBV7-2 and J usage is TRBJ2-7; D gene ambiguous. The CDR3 sequence is 13 residues long. From germline, CDR1 is SGHTA and CDR2 FQGNSA. With 3 bases removed from V and 4 bases from J, the gap between germline ends came to 10 bases. The DNA of the CDR3 is TGTGCCAGCAGCTTGGCTGGAAGGTACGAGCAGTACTTC. Encoded protein: CASSLAGRYEQYF.

The chain links TRBV7-2 to TRBJ2-3; 13 bases match TRBD2. Germline V CDR1 and CDR2: SGHTA, FQGNSA. This CDR3 comprises 15 residues. The ends lost 4 bases at V and 8 bases at J; junction bases unmatched: 6. CDR3 bases: TGTGCCAGCAGCTCACCGGGACTAGCGGGAAGTACGCAGTATTTT. Amino acid sequence: CASSSPGLAGSTQYF. Full variable domain (rest looked up from reference TRBV7-2 and TRBJ2-3): GAGVSQSPSNKVTEKGKDVELRCDPISGHTALYWYRQSLGQGLEFLIYFQGNSAPDKSGLPSDRFSAERTGGSVSTLTIQRTQQEDSAVYLCASSSPGLAGSTQYFGPGTRLTVL.

The genes are TRBV2 and TRBJ1-4; D is perhaps TRBD1 (6 bases). Trimming removed 7 bases from V and 6 bases from J, with 18 bases in between. Germline CDR1 is SNHLY and CDR2 is FYNNEI. The CDR3 runs 15 residues. The CDR3 is CASKQGSKQYEKLFF. CDR3 DNA sequence: TGTGCCAGCAAACAGGGAAGTAAGCAGTATGAAAAACTGTTTTTT.

The chain links TRBV5-1 to TRBJ2-7; 8 bases are a match to TRBD2. The V gene end was trimmed by 0 bases and the J gene end by 3 bases; junction bases not matched to a gene: 5. CDR1 SGHRS and CDR2 YFSETQ come from the germline V gene. This CDR3 comprises 15 residues. CDR3 loop: CASSLEAGVGYEQYF. DNA for the CDR3: TGCGCCAGCAGCTTGGAAGCGGGAGTGGGCTACGAGCAGTACTTC.

CDR3: CASGLVLQGQVYGYTF. Written as DNA, the CDR3 is TGTGCTAGTGGTTTGGTACTACAGGGACAGGTCTATGGCTACACCTTC. The chain joins TRBV12-5 to TRBJ1-2, with 8 nucleotides matching TRBD1. Per the germline V gene, CDR1 is LGHNT and CDR2 is FRNRAP. CDR3 size: 16 residues. The V gene end was trimmed by 0 bases and the J gene end by 4 bases; junction bases not matched to a gene: 7.

The chain couples TRBV7-9 to TRBJ1-4; weak D call: TRBD1 (6 bases). The CDR3 sequence is 17 residues long. The germline V and J ends were trimmed by 5 bases and 0 bases, with 16 bases remaining between them. Looked up from germline, CDR1 is SEHNR and CDR2 is FQNEAQ (reference sequence). The CDR3 DNA follows: TGTGCCAGCAGCCAAGCTGGGGGCCCCCCAACTAATGAAAAACTGTTTTTT. Encoded protein: CASSQAGGPPTNEKLFF.

The chain combines TRBV19 with TRBJ1-5; TRBD1 might be the D (5 bases). This CDR3 is built from 14 residues. The germline V gene encodes CDR1 LNHDA and CDR2 SQIVND (reference sequence). V was pared by 0 bases and J by 7 bases, with 10 bases between. CDR3 region: CASSIDWTSQPQHF. In nucleotides, the CDR3 is TGTGCCAGTAGTATAGATTGGACATCCCAGCCCCAGCATTTT.

J is TRBJ2-1 and V is TRBV5-5; TRBD1 aligns across 10 bases. The V segment lost 4 bases and the J segment 9 bases; nucleotides outside the gene matches: 16. Germline CDR1 is SGHKS and CDR2 is YYEKEE (reference sequence). The CDR3 covers 17 residues. The CDR3 nucleotides are TGTGCCAGCAGCGCCGTGGGCCGCAGGGACAGGGGAGGTGAGCAGTTCTTC. Its translation is CASSAVGRRDRGGEQFF.

V and J are TRBV5-1 and TRBJ2-5; 7 bases align to TRBD2. CDR1 and CDR2 from the germline V gene are SGHRS and YFSETQ. After removal of 2 bases from V and 3 bases from J, the junction contained 4 bases not matched to a gene. This CDR3 comprises 14 residues. Written as DNA, the CDR3 is TGCGCCAGCAGCTTATCGGGGGGAGAAGAGACCCAGTACTTC. This translates into CASSLSGGEETQYF.